The entry below gives a single TCR beta chain sequence along with its context. The data are from a study of radiation and T cells in renal cell carcinoma. With 1 base removed from V and 3 bases from J, the gap between germline ends came to 16 bases. CDR1 is MNHNS and CDR2 is SASEGT in the germline V gene. This CDR3 spans 16 amino acids. TCRdb keeps only in-frame clones here, not all; method: immunoSEQ multiplex PCR. The sample consists of around 64,000 clones, approximately 84% of them appearing once. As for time point: baseline pretreatment blood. Treatment noted: 15 Gy SBRT to primary tumor, nephrectomy 4 weeks later. After SBRT, blood was collected at 2 and 4 weeks, plus baseline.

Sequencing used blood, obtained from a patient whose treatment included radiotherapy and nephrectomy. The J gene is TRBJ2-7, the V gene TRBV6-1; D is uncertain. The TCR originated in a man aged 60-69 years with renal cell carcinoma. The CDR3 nucleotides are TGTGCCAGCAGTGAAGGGGAATTCATTACCCGCTACGAGCAGTACGTC. As protein: CASSEGEFITRYEQYV.